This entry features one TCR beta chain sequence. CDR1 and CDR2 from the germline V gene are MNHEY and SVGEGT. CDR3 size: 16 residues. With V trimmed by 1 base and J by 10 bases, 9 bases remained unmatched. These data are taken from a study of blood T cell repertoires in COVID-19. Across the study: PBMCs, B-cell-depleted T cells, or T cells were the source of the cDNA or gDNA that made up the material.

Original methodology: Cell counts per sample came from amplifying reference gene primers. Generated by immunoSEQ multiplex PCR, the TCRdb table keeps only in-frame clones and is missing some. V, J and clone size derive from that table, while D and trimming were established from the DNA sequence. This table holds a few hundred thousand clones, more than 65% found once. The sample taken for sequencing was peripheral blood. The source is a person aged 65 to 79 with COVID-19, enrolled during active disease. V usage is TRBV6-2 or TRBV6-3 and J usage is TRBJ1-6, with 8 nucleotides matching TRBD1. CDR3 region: CASSYFLPGGYSPLHF. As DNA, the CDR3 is TGTGCCAGCAGTTACTTCCTCCCAGGGGGCTACTCACCCCTCCACTTT.